These T cell receptor beta chains were read from a single sample in a study of technical replicates of blood from a handful of donors. The data were produced by immunoSEQ multiplex PCR, yet TCRdb's version contains in-frame clones alone and is incomplete. The sample has around 76,000 clones, more than 85% seen once. The material sequenced was T cells isolated from PBMCs. The receptor set was obtained from a human donor in good health. Each CDR3 is given with its conserved first and last residue. D genes are given only for firm matches. Clone sizes are given selectively: once, few, many, or a class where the clone is expanded.

- TRBJ2-2 once TRBV6-5 CASSYSHRMNTGELFF TGTGCCAGCAGTTACTCGCACAGGATGAACACCGGGGAGCTGTTTTTT
- TRBJ1-1 - TRBV7-9 CASSLPASDTEAFF TGTGCCAGCAGCTTACCCGCATCGGACACTGAAGCTTTCTTT
- TRBJ1-5 - TRBV7-2 CASSQQGSNQPQHF TGTGCCAGCAGCCAACAGGGTTCCAATCAGCCCCAGCATTTT
- TRBJ2-1 - TRBV7-2 CASSLAEVSWDEQFF TGTGCCAGCAGCTTAGCGGAGGTTAGCTGGGATGAGCAGTTCTTC
- TRBJ2-7 - TRBV2 CASRPGAGAEQYF TGTGCCAGCAGGCCTGGGGCAGGGGCCGAGCAGTACTTC
TRBD1 TRBJ2-7 once TRBV10-1 CASSVKRQGPPYEQYF TGCGCCAGCAGTGTAAAGAGACAGGGTCCCCCCTACGAGCAGTACTTC
TRBD1 TRBJ1-2 - TRBV5-4 CASSLVGQKLGGYTF TGTGCCAGCAGCTTGGTGGGACAGAAGCTTGGTGGCTACACCTTC
TRBD1 TRBJ1-4 - TRBV5-1 CASSKQPGGADEKLFF TGCGCCAGCAGCAAACAACCAGGGGGCGCAGATGAAAAACTGTTTTTT
TRBD2 TRBJ2-5 - TRBV4-1 CASSQDSGREVQETQYF TGCGCCAGCAGCCAAGATTCCGGGCGGGAGGTCCAAGAGACCCAGTACTTC
TRBD1 TRBJ2-7 - TRBV7-9 CASSLSPGGRYEQYF TGTGCCAGCAGCTTATCTCCAGGGGGCCGCTACGAGCAGTACTTC
TRBD1 TRBJ2-5 - TRBV5-1 CASSLRQGVKQETQYF TGCGCCAGCAGCCTACGACAGGGAGTAAAGCAAGAGACCCAGTACTTC
- TRBJ2-1 - TRBV11-2 CASSAQFAGNEQFF TGTGCCAGCAGCGCCCAATTTGCAGGGAATGAGCAGTTCTTC
- TRBJ2-1 - TRBV19 CASSIIYEQFF TGTGCCAGTAGTATAATCTATGAGCAGTTCTTC
- TRBJ2-1 - TRBV19 CASTLGEAPGGEQFF TGTGCCAGTACCCTGGGGGAGGCCCCCGGGGGTGAGCAGTTCTTC
TRBD1 TRBJ2-7 - TRBV10-3 CAISLTPGQGRREQYF TGTGCCATCAGTCTCACGCCGGGACAGGGGAGGCGAGAGCAGTACTTC
- TRBJ1-2 - TRBV2 CASSDTELYGYTF TGTGCCAGCAGTGACACAGAACTCTATGGCTACACCTTC
TRBD2 TRBJ2-1 - TRBV7-9 CASSWTSGYNEQFF TGTGCCAGCAGCTGGACTAGCGGCTACAATGAGCAGTTCTTC
TRBD2 TRBJ2-7 - TRBV2 CASKTGLAGGRSYEQYF TGTGCCAGCAAAACGGGACTAGCGGGAGGACGGTCCTACGAGCAGTACTTC
TRBD2 TRBJ2-5 - TRBV10-2 CAIRPGLVAETQYF TGCGCCATTAGGCCGGGACTAGTAGCGGAGACCCAGTACTTC
TRBD2 TRBJ2-3 - TRBV2 CASKRRASGGLGTDTQYF TGTGCCAGCAAAAGGCGCGCTAGCGGGGGGCTAGGGACAGATACGCAGTATTTT
- TRBJ2-7 - TRBV19 CASSGAPGYEQYF TGTGCCAGTAGTGGCGCCCCAGGGTACGAGCAGTACTTC
- TRBJ1-2 - TRBV4-2 CASSQSTGSPRSYGYTF TGTGCCAGCAGCCAGAGTACAGGGTCTCCGAGGAGTTATGGCTACACCTTC
- TRBJ1-2 once TRBV4-1 CASSQGGHFGYTF TGCGCCAGCAGCCAAGGAGGACATTTTGGCTACACCTTC
- TRBJ1-5 - TRBV27 CASSLMGPQSNQPQHF TGTGCCAGCAGTTTAATGGGGCCGCAATCTAATCAGCCCCAGCATTTT
TRBD1 TRBJ1-5 - TRBV11-1 CASSLGTGGFSNQPQHF TGTGCCAGCAGCCTCGGGACAGGGGGATTTAGCAATCAGCCCCAGCATTTT
- TRBJ1-2 - TRBV28 CASSGWGDYGYTF TGTGCCAGCAGTGGTTGGGGGGACTATGGCTACACCTTC
TRBD1 TRBJ1-1 - TRBV5-1 CASSFVTGTEAFF TGCGCCAGCAGCTTTGTGACAGGGACTGAAGCTTTCTTT
TRBD1 TRBJ2-2 - TRBV5-1 CASSYGTGLTGELFF TGCGCCAGCAGCTACGGGACAGGGCTCACCGGGGAGCTGTTTTTT
- TRBJ1-2 - TRBV6-1 CASNPTDNYGYTF TGTGCCAGCAACCCAACAGATAACTATGGCTACACCTTC
TRBD1 TRBJ2-7 - TRBV15 CATSGRDRGVWEQYF TGTGCCACCAGCGGACGGGACAGGGGCGTGTGGGAGCAGTACTTC
- TRBJ1-1 - TRBV28 CASTAPADSEAFF TGTGCCAGCACCGCCCCCGCTGACAGTGAAGCTTTCTTT
TRBD1 TRBJ1-2 - TRBV15 CATSRAGQALHGYTF TGTGCCACCAGCAGAGCGGGACAGGCGTTACATGGCTACACCTTC
TRBD2 TRBJ2-7 - TRBV28 CASSLGPGLAGEGSYEQYF TGTGCCAGCAGTTTAGGACCGGGACTAGCGGGAGAAGGCTCCTACGAGCAGTACTTC
- TRBJ2-7 - TRBV5-1 CASSQGGLKDEQYF TGCGCCAGCAGTCAAGGAGGGCTAAAGGACGAGCAGTACTTC
TRBD1 TRBJ1-4 - TRBV27 CASTRQGGEKLFF TGTGCCAGCACGCGACAGGGGGGTGAAAAACTGTTTTTT
- TRBJ1-4 - TRBV18 CASSPTATNEKLFF TGTGCCAGCTCACCGACAGCAACTAATGAAAAACTGTTTTTT
- TRBJ2-2 - TRBV18 CASCLTATGELFF TGTGCCAGCTGTCTGACAGCTACCGGGGAGCTGTTTTTT
- TRBJ2-5 - TRBV5-1 CASSPGGTKETQYF TGCGCCAGCAGCCCTGGAGGGACGAAGGAGACCCAGTACTTC
TRBD1 TRBJ1-1 - TRBV6-6 CASRLQTGGRDEAFF TGTGCCAGCCGGCTCCAGACAGGGGGCAGAGATGAAGCTTTCTTT
TRBD1 TRBJ1-4 - TRBV5-1 CASSLDRGDEKLFF TGCGCCAGCAGCCTCGACAGGGGGGACGAAAAACTGTTTTTT
- TRBJ1-5 - TRBV18 CASSPGAGNQPQHF TGTGCCAGCTCACCAGGGGCTGGCAATCAGCCCCAGCATTTT
- TRBJ1-1 few TRBV2 CASRKTGNTEAFF TGTGCCAGCAGGAAGACAGGGAACACTGAAGCTTTCTTT
- TRBJ2-7 - TRBV7-8 CASSLAYEYEQYF TGTGCCAGCAGCTTAGCGTACGAGTACGAGCAGTACTTC
TRBD1 TRBJ1-2 - TRBV4-1 CASSSGRRQGHYGYTF TGCGCCAGCAGCTCCGGCCGACGACAGGGACACTATGGCTACACCTTC
- TRBJ1-2 - TRBV19 CASSIRANYGYTF TGTGCCAGTAGTATCCGGGCTAACTATGGCTACACCTTC
TRBD1 TRBJ1-1 - TRBV11-1 CASSPRTGTLENTEAFF TGTGCCAGCAGCCCTCGGACAGGAACGTTAGAGAACACTGAAGCTTTCTTT
TRBD2 TRBJ2-3 - TRBV12-5 CASGLERGGKDTQYF TGTGCTAGTGGTTTGGAGCGGGGGGGCAAAGATACGCAGTATTTT
- TRBJ2-2 - TRBV5-4 CASSLVARNTGELFF TGTGCCAGCAGCTTGGTGGCTAGGAACACCGGGGAGCTGTTTTTT
- TRBJ2-5 - TRBV2 CASRSLETQYF TGTGCCAGCAGGAGTCTCGAGACCCAGTACTTC
TRBD1 TRBJ2-7 - TRBV6-1 CASNDRGISYEQYF TGTGCCAGCAACGACAGGGGAATCTCCTACGAGCAGTACTTC
- TRBJ2-7 once TRBV27 CASSYSSGARQYF TGTGCCAGCAGTTACTCCAGTGGAGCAAGGCAGTACTTC
- TRBJ1-5 - TRBV19 CASRVTASNQPQHF TGTGCCAGTAGGGTGACAGCTAGCAATCAGCCCCAGCATTTT